The T cell receptor (beta chain) under discussion was sequenced for a study of T cell changes during pregnancy in multiple sclerosis. The V and J ends lost 5 bases and 3 bases, in that order; junction bases with no gene match: 7. The CDR3 contains 14 residues. Germline loops: CDR1 SEHNR, CDR2 FQNEAQ (reference sequence). Remarks on this clone: This CDR3 is also generated by other DNA sequences in the sample.

Profiling relied on immunoSEQ multiplex PCR, and the TCRdb table lists in-frame clones only, not all of them. Among 75,000 to 100,000 clones listed, about nine tenths were seen once. The sequence came from a female donor in good health, enrolled as a control in a pregnancy study. Specimen: peripheral blood, collected in the second trimester of pregnancy. This chain uses TRBV7-9 with TRBJ2-7; 7 positions agree with TRBD1. CDR3 sequence: CASSPRQGGYEQYF. The CDR3, as DNA: TGTGCCAGCAGCCCCCGACAGGGCGGCTACGAGCAGTACTTC.